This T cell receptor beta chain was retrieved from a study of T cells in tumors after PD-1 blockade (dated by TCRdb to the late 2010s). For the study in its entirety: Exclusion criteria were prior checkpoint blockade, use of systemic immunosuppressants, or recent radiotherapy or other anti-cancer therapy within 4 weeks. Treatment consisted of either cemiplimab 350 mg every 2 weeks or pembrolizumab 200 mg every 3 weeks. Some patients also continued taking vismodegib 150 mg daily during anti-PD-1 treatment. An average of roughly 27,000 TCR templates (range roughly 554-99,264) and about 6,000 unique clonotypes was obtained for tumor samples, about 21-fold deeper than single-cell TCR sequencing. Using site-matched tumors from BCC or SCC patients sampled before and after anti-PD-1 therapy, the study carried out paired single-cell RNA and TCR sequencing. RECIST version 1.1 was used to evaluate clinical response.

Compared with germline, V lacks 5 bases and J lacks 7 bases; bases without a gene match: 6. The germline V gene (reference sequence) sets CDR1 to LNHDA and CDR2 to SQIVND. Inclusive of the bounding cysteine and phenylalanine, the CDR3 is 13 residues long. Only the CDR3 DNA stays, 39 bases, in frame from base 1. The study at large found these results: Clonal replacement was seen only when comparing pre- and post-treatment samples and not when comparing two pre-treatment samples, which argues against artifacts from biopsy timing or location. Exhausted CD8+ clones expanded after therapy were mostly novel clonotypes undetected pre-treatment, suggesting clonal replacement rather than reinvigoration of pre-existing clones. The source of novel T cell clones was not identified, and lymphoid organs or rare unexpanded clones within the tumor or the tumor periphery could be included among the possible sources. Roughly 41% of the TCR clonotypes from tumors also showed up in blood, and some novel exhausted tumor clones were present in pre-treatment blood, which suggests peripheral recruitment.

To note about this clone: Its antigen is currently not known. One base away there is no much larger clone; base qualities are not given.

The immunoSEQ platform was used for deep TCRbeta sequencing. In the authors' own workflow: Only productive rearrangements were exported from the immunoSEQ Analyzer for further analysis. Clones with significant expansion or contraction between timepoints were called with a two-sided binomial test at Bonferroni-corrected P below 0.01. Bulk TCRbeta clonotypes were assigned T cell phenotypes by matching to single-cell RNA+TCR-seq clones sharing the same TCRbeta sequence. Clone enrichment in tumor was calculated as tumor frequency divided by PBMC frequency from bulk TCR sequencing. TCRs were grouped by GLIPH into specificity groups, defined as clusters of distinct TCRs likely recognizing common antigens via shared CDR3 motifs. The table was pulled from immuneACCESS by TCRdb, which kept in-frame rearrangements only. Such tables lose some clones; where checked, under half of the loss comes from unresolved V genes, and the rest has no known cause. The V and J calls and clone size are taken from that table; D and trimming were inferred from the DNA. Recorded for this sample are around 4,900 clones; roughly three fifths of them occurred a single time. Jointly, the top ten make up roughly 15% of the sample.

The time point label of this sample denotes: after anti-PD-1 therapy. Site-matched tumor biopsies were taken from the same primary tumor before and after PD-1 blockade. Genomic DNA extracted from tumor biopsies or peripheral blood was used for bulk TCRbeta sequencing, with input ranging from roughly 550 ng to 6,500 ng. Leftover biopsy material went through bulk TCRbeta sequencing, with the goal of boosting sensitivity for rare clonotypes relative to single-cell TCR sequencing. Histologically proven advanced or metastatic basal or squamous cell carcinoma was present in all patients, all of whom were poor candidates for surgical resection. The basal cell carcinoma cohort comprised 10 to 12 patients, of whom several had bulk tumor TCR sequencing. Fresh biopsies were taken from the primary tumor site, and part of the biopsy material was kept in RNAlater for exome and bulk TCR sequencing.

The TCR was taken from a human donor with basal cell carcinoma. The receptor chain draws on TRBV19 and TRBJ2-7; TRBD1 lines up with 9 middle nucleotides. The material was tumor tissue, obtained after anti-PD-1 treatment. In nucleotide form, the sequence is TGTGCCAGTAGTCCACAGGGGGCGCGTGAGCAGTACTTC. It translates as CASSPQGAREQYF.